Described below is a single TCR beta chain sequence and its context. These data belong to a study of OX40 agonist ivuxolimab in advanced cancers. Per germline, CDR1 SGHAT and CDR2 FQNNGV. V lost 5 bases, J lost 2 bases, and 9 bases stayed unmatched. This CDR3 is built from 15 residues. The assay was immunoSEQ multiplex PCR, and TCRdb's table has in-frame clones only and misses some. Among 100,000 or so clones, roughly nine tenths were seen once, and the ten largest hold 0.31%. The source material was CD4+ or CD8+ T cells sorted from blood, sampled in a trial of the OX40 agonist ivuxolimab. The chain employs TRBV11-2 and TRBJ2-7, with TRBD2 identical over 7 bases. The sequence was obtained from an adult with an advanced solid tumor such as melanoma, head and neck, liver or kidney cancer. The CDR3 region has the DNA TGTGCCAGCAGCCGTGGGGCTAGCGGAGCCTACGAGCAGTACTTC. It is translated as CASSRGASGAYEQYF.